The table lists the clone carrying this T cell receptor beta chain with many counts. TCRdb reanalyzed the PCR reads with MiXCR. This table has 45,000 or so clones, 3.5% to 5% appearing once. The CDR3 is made up of 15 amino acids. V dropped 3 bases and J dropped 4 bases, with 12 bases sitting between them. Germline CDR1 LGHNA, CDR2 YNFKEQ. This sample is drawn from a study of metastatic and nonmetastatic thyroid tumors. Across the study: Where malignant and benign thyroid patients were concerned, repertoires were compared across blood and tumor or nodule tissue.

Prior to thyroid surgery, none of the patients had received any treatment. The receptor was isolated from a female donor with papillary thyroid cancer or a benign thyroid nodule (not recorded which). Some clones in this sample may be carry-over from other donors' samples. The sequencing input was blood. The chain is built from TRBV4-2 and TRBJ1-4; D unresolved. The CDR3 DNA follows: TGTGCCAGCAGCCAGGACCGGCGCCTTAATGAAAAACTGTTTTTT. It translates to CASSQDRRLNEKLFF.